These 10 T cell receptor beta chains share one sample of origin, sequenced in a study of blood T cell repertoires in COVID-19. The protocol was immunoSEQ multiplex PCR, while the TCRdb copy is restricted to in-frame clones and leaves out a portion. Here the sample spans a few hundred thousand clones, approximately 87% being singletons. Specimen: peripheral blood. The receptors come from a woman between 45 and 65 years old with acute or convalescent COVID-19.

About this clone: An end of the junction does not agree with germline; a read error may underlie this. The genes are TRBV19 and TRBJ1-5; no definite D call. The CDR3 totals 13 residues. The germline V gene encodes CDR1 LNHDA and CDR2 SQIVND (reference sequence). The CDR3 DNA follows: TGTGCCAGTAGTACGCCAGGCAACCAGCCCCAGCATTTT. It specifies CASSTPGNQPQHF.

This clone was observed a handful of times. The chain is built from TRBV10-3 and TRBJ2-7; no clear D gene. Germline V CDR1 and CDR2: ENHRY, SYGVKD. Trimming took off 4 bases at V and 3 bases at J, with 7 bases between the two ends. The CDR3 runs 12 residues. In nucleotides, the CDR3 is TGTGCCATCAGTGTATCCAGCTACGAGCAGTACTTC. Protein product: CAISVSSYEQYF.

The gene calls are TRBV18 and TRBJ1-1; the D gene is possibly TRBD1 (6 bases). Trimming pared 0 bases from V and 1 base from J, leaving 12 bases between. Germline CDR1 and CDR2: KGHSH and LQKENI. CDR3 length: 16 amino acids. CDR3 nucleotide sequence: TGTGCCAGCTCACCACCGCCGGGACACGCGAACACTGAAGCTTTCTTT. Translation gives CASSPPPGHANTEAFF.

The chain recombines TRBV5-1 with TRBJ2-1, with 7 bases fitting TRBD1. Looked up from germline, CDR1 is SGHRS and CDR2 is YFSETQ. V shed 3 bases, J shed 5 bases, and the junction held 5 bases outside the gene matches. There are 14 residues in the CDR3. CDR3 in DNA: TGCGCCAGCAGCTATATGACAGGGAACAATGAGCAGTTCTTC. Translated: CASSYMTGNNEQFF.

The rearrangement uses TRBV6-6 and TRBJ2-2, with D possibly TRBD1 on 6 matching bases. V was trimmed by 5 bases and J by 0 bases, leaving 10 bases between them. Germline CDR1 reads MNHNY; CDR2 reads SVGAGI (reference sequence). The CDR3 runs to 15 residues. The CDR3 DNA is TGTGCCAGCAGTACCGGACAGACGAACACCGGGGAGCTGTTTTTT. Translating gives CASSTGQTNTGELFF.

This clone was picked up one time. V gene TRBV7-2 combines with J gene TRBJ1-1; D is possibly TRBD1 (6 bases). The V gene lost 5 bases and the J gene lost 0 bases, with 10 bases spanning the gap. This CDR3 has 14 residues. CDR1 is SGHTA, CDR2 FQGNSA, per germline. CDR3 loop: CASSPTGMNTEAFF. For the CDR3, the DNA is TGTGCCAGCAGCCCGACAGGCATGAACACTGAAGCTTTCTTT.

The chain couples TRBV18 to TRBJ2-1, with 7 bases that match TRBD1. Germline loops: CDR1 KGHSH, CDR2 LQKENI. Losses at the gene ends were 0 bases for V and 3 bases for J; bases not matched to a gene: 8. This CDR3 has 17 amino acids. In DNA, the CDR3 is TGTGCCAGCTCACCACCGGTAGACAGGGCCGTCTACAATGAGCAGTTCTTC. Encoded protein: CASSPPVDRAVYNEQFF.

The J gene is TRBJ2-7, the V gene TRBV10-2; no reliable D call. Germline CDR1 and CDR2: WSHSY and SAAADI. CDR3 length: 13 amino acids. V lost 4 bases and J lost 0, with 7 bases in between. CDR3 loop: CASSVSSSYEQYF. Here the CDR3 DNA reads TGCGCCAGCAGTGTGTCTAGCTCCTACGAGCAGTACTTC.

This chain connects TRBV6-6 to TRBJ2-1, with D maybe TRBD2 (6 bases). The CDR3 sequence is 17 residues long. CDR1 is MNHNY and CDR2 is SVGAGI in the germline V gene (reference sequence). The germline V and J ends were trimmed by 5 bases and 7 bases, with 24 bases remaining between them. For the CDR3, the DNA is TGTGCCAGCAGTCAATCTATTATCGGTGGGACTTGGAATGAGCAGTTCTTC. Its protein is CASSQSIIGGTWNEQFF.

The CDR3 sequence: CASSLTRGSYEQYF. Here the CDR3 DNA reads TGTGCCAGCAGCTTGACCCGGGGGTCCTACGAGCAGTACTTC. V gene TRBV7-2 combines with J gene TRBJ2-7, with D maybe TRBD2 (6 bases). This CDR3 contains 14 residues. Germline V gene lookup returns CDR1 SGHTA and CDR2 FQGNSA. V was trimmed by 3 bases and J by 1 base, leaving 10 bases between them.